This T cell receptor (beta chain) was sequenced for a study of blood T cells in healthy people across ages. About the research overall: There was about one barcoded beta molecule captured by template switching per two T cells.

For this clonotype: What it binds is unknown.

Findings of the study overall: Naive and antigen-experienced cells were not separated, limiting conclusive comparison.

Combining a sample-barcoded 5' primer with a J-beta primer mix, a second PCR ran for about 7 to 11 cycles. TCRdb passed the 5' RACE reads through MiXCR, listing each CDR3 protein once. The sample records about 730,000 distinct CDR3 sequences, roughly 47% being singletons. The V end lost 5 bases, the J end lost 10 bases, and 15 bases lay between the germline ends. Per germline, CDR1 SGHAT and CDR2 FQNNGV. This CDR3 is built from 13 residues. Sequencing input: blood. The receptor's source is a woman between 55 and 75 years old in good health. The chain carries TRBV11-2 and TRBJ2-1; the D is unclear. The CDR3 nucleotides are TGTGCCAGCAGCCCCAAATCCCGCTTCGAGCAGTTCTTC. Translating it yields CASSPKSRFEQFF.